These 25 T cell receptor beta chains came from one sample sequenced in a study of blood T cell repertoires in COVID-19. TCRdb keeps only in-frame clones here, not all; method: immunoSEQ multiplex PCR. This table has about 230,000 clones, 70% to 85% appearing once. The sample consisted of peripheral blood. Receptor source: a man between 35 and 55 years old who had recovered from COVID-19.

This chain links TRBV6-5 with TRBJ2-1; TRBD1 agrees at 9 bases. Unmatched junction bases numbered 9, after V lost 4 bases and J lost 8 bases. The CDR3 spans 15 residues. Germline loops: CDR1 MNHEY, CDR2 SVGAGI. DNA for the CDR3: TGTGCCAGCAGTTCCCCCGGACAGGGGCGTTATGAGCAGTTCTTC. It specifies CASSSPGQGRYEQFF.

There are many counts of this clone. The CDR3 protein is CASSLSIAGAGEQYF. CDR3 nucleotide sequence: TGTGCCAGCAGTTTATCAATAGCGGGAGCGGGCGAGCAGTACTTC. This chain uses TRBV27 with TRBJ2-7; 9 bases align to TRBD2. The CDR3 spans 15 residues. Unmatched junction bases numbered 6, after V lost 0 bases and J lost 6 bases. The germline CDR1 and CDR2 sequences are MNHEY and SMNVEV (reference sequence).

The chain combines TRBV13 with TRBJ2-7; D is perhaps TRBD1 (6 bases). The CDR3 loop spans 15 amino acids. The V gene lost 5 bases and the J gene lost 1 base, with 15 bases spanning the gap. CDR1 and CDR2 from the germline V gene are PRHDT and FYEKMQ (reference sequence). The CDR3 DNA is TGTGCCAGCAGCCATGGTCCCAGGGGTTCCTACGAGCAGTACTTC. It encodes CASSHGPRGSYEQYF. Looking up the rest from reference TRBV13 and TRBJ2-7 gives the full variable domain: AAGVIQSPRHLIKEKRETATLKCYPIPRHDTVYWYQQGPGQDPQFLISFYEKMQSDKGSIPDRFSAQQFSDYHSELNMSSLELGDSALYFCASSHGPRGSYEQYFGPGTRLTVT.

The chain uses TRBV5-1 and TRBJ2-2; possible D gene TRBD1, 6 bases. The CDR3 has 13 residues. V was trimmed by 6 bases and J by 1 base, leaving 7 bases between them. Germline values: CDR1 SGHRS, CDR2 YFSETQ. For the CDR3, the DNA is TGCGCCAGCAAGACAGGGAACACCGGGGAGCTGTTTTTT. It specifies CASKTGNTGELFF. Together with reference TRBV5-1 and TRBJ2-2, the CDR3 gives the full variable domain: KAGVTQTPRYLIKTRGQQVTLSCSPISGHRSVSWYQQTPGQGLQFLFEYFSETQRNKGNFPGRFSGRQFSNSRSEMNVSTLELGDSALYLCASKTGNTGELFFGEGSRLTVL.

V and J are TRBV5-5 and TRBJ1-2; possibly TRBD1 for D (5 bases). The length of the CDR3 is 13 residues. V lost 3 bases and J lost 7, with 13 bases in between. The germline V gene has CDR1 SGHKS and CDR2 YYEKEE (reference sequence). The DNA of the CDR3 is TGTGCCAGCAGCTCAAGGAGGGACTCTGGCTACACCTTC. Encoded protein: CASSSRRDSGYTF.

The count of this clone is one. This chain links TRBV5-6 with TRBJ1-2, with 8 bases identical to TRBD1. This CDR3 has 16 amino acids. J was trimmed by 4 bases and V by 4 bases; bases with no gene match: 12. CDR1 and CDR2 from the germline V gene are SGHDT and YYEEEE. DNA for the CDR3: TGTGCCAGCAGCCAAAGACAGGGGACAGGTCTCTATGGCTACACCTTC. Translated: CASSQRQGTGLYGYTF.

V gene TRBV27 combines with J gene TRBJ1-5; TRBD1 aligns across 8 bases. The CDR3 totals 16 residues. Germline V gene data show CDR1 as MNHEY and CDR2 as SMNVEV (reference sequence). J gave up 3 bases and V 3 bases, and 7 bases lay outside the gene matches. Here the CDR3 DNA reads TGTGCCAGCAGTTTGATGCCAGGGGGCCTCAATCAGCCCCAGCATTTT. Translating gives CASSLMPGGLNQPQHF.

The V gene is TRBV4-1, the J gene TRBJ2-2; weak D call: TRBD1 (5 bases). The CDR3 consists of 13 residues. Germline CDR1 reads MGHRA; CDR2 reads YSYEKL. The V end lost 2 bases, the J end lost 5 bases, and 6 bases lay between the germline ends. The CDR3 coding sequence is TGCGCCAGCAGCCAACAGGGAACCGGGGAGCTGTTTTTT. Translated: CASSQQGTGELFF.

V is TRBV7-2 and J is TRBJ2-5, with a weak D call TRBD2 (5 bases). The CDR3 is 15 amino acids. Looked up from germline, CDR1 is SGHTA and CDR2 is FQGNSA. V lost 1 base and J lost 1, with 10 bases in between. DNA of the CDR3: TGTGCCAGCAGCTTAGGGGTCGGGGTCCAAGAGACCCAGTACTTC. Amino acids: CASSLGVGVQETQYF.

The chain uses TRBV7-2 and TRBJ2-2; TRBD2 matches at 9 bases. The germline gives CDR1 SGHTA, CDR2 FQGNSA. With 7 bases clipped from V and 0 bases from J, the junction kept 6 bases outside the gene matches. This CDR3 has 16 amino acids. CDR3 DNA: TGTGCCAGCAAGAACCAGCGGGGGGCGAACACCGGGGAGCTGTTTTTT. It yields the protein CASKNQRGANTGELFF.

The rearrangement joins TRBV27 to TRBJ2-7, with 8 bases identical to TRBD2. V shed 6 bases and J 9 bases; nucleotides not matched to a gene: 16. CDR3 size: 15 residues. Germline loops: CDR1 MNHEY, CDR2 SMNVEV (reference sequence). CDR3 residues: CASSPGQGLGTVQYF. In DNA form, the CDR3 reads TGTGCCAGCAGCCCCGGCCAGGGACTAGGAACCGTGCAGTACTTC.

The table lists this clone with a count of one. This chain connects TRBV7-2 to TRBJ2-7; 7 bases are a match to TRBD2. This CDR3 is 12 amino acids long. V gave up 5 bases and J gave up 6 bases; unmatched junction bases: 4. The germline V gene encodes CDR1 SGHTA and CDR2 FQGNSA. The CDR3 nucleotides read TGTGCCAGCAGCCAACTAGCGAGCGAGCAGTACTTC. This translates into CASSQLASEQYF. Full variable domain (missing parts from reference TRBV7-2 and TRBJ2-7): GAGVSQSPSNKVTEKGKDVELRCDPISGHTALYWYRQSLGQGLEFLIYFQGNSAPDKSGLPSDRFSAERTGGSVSTLTIQRTQQEDSAVYLCASSQLASEQYFGPGTRLTVT.

The J gene is TRBJ1-1, the V gene TRBV6-5; D perhaps matches TRBD1 (5 bases). This CDR3 spans 12 amino acids. The germline V and J ends were trimmed by 0 bases and 8 bases, with 7 bases remaining between them. The germline V gene has CDR1 MNHEY and CDR2 SVGAGI. CDR3 sequence: CASSYSSGEAFF. DNA for the CDR3: TGTGCCAGCAGTTACTCTTCAGGGGAAGCTTTCTTT.

The chain couples TRBV10-1 to TRBJ2-7, with 10 bases fitting TRBD2. V was clipped by 5 bases and J by 5 bases; unmatched bases: 24. Germline CDR1 reads WNHNN; CDR2 reads SYGVQD (reference sequence). This CDR3 has 20 amino acids. As DNA, the CDR3 is TGCGCCAGCAGTCCGGGCCCCCGAAGGCTAGCGGGAGTCGAAAAGGACGAGCAGTACTTC. It encodes CASSPGPRRLAGVEKDEQYF.

The CDR3 DNA is TGTGCCAGTAGTATCTTGGCAGATTCACCCCTCCACTTT. Its translation: CASSILADSPLHF. V is TRBV19 and J is TRBJ1-6; no reliable D call. The V and J ends lost 3 bases and 8 bases respectively, with 8 bases between them. Germline V gene lookup returns CDR1 LNHDA and CDR2 SQIVND (reference sequence). The CDR3 is 13 residues long.

The chain is built from TRBV3-1 (or the pseudogene TRBV3-2) and TRBJ2-3; 11 nucleotides agree with TRBD2. Germline V gene sequence: CDR1 LGHDT, CDR2 YNNKEL (reference sequence). The CDR3 is made up of 16 amino acids. J was trimmed by 3 bases and V by 4 bases; bases with no gene match: 6. CDR3: CASSPWIAGGTDTQYF. CDR3 in DNA: TGTGCCAGCAGCCCCTGGATAGCGGGAGGGACAGATACGCAGTATTTT.

This clone was seen a handful of times. The V gene is TRBV6-5, the J gene TRBJ1-1, with TRBD1 as a possible D gene (5 bases). CDR1 is MNHEY and CDR2 is SVGAGI in the germline V gene. Trimming took off 7 bases at V and 11 bases at J, with 20 bases between the two ends. This CDR3 spans 13 amino acids. The CDR3 loop reads CASIGELPGLAFF. Here the CDR3 DNA reads TGTGCCAGCATAGGGGAACTCCCCGGTTTGGCTTTCTTT.

The chain joins TRBV3-1 (or the pseudogene TRBV3-2) to TRBJ2-3; 11 bases line up with TRBD2. The junction had 8 bases not matched to a gene; V was cut back by 1 base and J by 5 bases. Germline CDR1 LGHDT, CDR2 YNNKEL (reference sequence). The CDR3 is 17 residues long. CDR3 residues: CASSQVRSGRVVDTQYF. CDR3 DNA sequence: TGTGCCAGCAGCCAAGTTCGTAGCGGGAGGGTTGTAGATACGCAGTATTTT.

V gene TRBV7-2 combines with J gene TRBJ2-5, with D tentatively TRBD1 (6 bases). Germline CDR1 is SGHTA and CDR2 is FQGNSA. Deletions cut 2 bases from V and 2 bases from J, with 12 bases between. The CDR3 extends over 15 amino acids. The CDR3 region is CASSLMGASQETQYF. CDR3 nucleotides: TGTGCCAGCAGCTTAATGGGGGCGAGTCAAGAGACCCAGTACTTC.

In this sample, this clone turned up many times. This sequence joins TRBV27 and TRBJ1-1; maybe TRBD1 (5 bases). The CDR3 runs to 12 residues. V shed 3 bases and J shed 6 bases, with 8 bases lying between them. Germline CDR1 is MNHEY and CDR2 is SMNVEV (reference sequence). The CDR3 nucleotides are TGTGCCAGCAGTTTGTGGGGGGCTGAAGCTTTCTTT. Translated: CASSLWGAEAFF.

The chain links TRBV7-9 to TRBJ2-7; the match to TRBD1 covers 11 bases. Germline CDR1 and CDR2: SEHNR and FQNEAQ (reference sequence). This CDR3 contains 15 residues. The J segment lost 5 bases and the V segment lost 5 bases, leaving 8 bases of the junction unmatched. CDR3 in DNA: TGTGCCAGCAGCCCTACGGACAGGGGGCCCCACGAGCAGTACTTC. Its protein product is CASSPTDRGPHEQYF.

This clone has just one count. The genes are TRBV7-8 and TRBJ1-2; D is undetermined. V gave up 5 bases and J gave up 8 bases, with 15 bases separating them. The germline CDR1 and CDR2 sequences are SGHVS and FQNEAQ. This CDR3 is 13 amino acids long. The CDR3 DNA is TGTGCCAGCAGCCAAGATCGGGGTAGCGGCTACACCTTC. Translating gives CASSQDRGSGYTF.

The gene calls are TRBV10-3 and TRBJ2-2; D perhaps matches TRBD2 (6 bases). Looked up from germline, CDR1 is ENHRY and CDR2 is SYGVKD. V was pared by 0 bases and J by 6 bases, with 11 bases between. This CDR3 comprises 15 residues. The CDR3 protein is CAISESRGSAGELFF. CDR3 in DNA: TGTGCCATCAGTGAGTCGCGGGGATCGGCCGGGGAGCTGTTTTTT.

The rearrangement uses TRBV4-1 and TRBJ1-1; TRBD1 might be the D (5 bases). The germline V gene has CDR1 MGHRA and CDR2 YSYEKL. Deletions cut 1 base from V and 0 bases from J, with 15 bases between. This CDR3 spans 17 amino acids. Here the CDR3 DNA reads TGCGCCAGCAGCCAAGTCATCCTAGGGGCTATGAACACTGAAGCTTTCTTT. Translation gives CASSQVILGAMNTEAFF.

In regard to this clone: This same CDR3 is encoded by further DNA sequences in the sample. The rearrangement uses TRBV12-3 or TRBV12-4 and TRBJ1-5, with D unclear. There are 12 residues in the CDR3. V was shortened by 3 bases and J by 7 bases, with 7 bases between the two germline ends. CDR3 residues: CASSFSGQPQHF. The CDR3 region has the DNA TGTGCCAGCAGTTTTTCCGGGCAGCCCCAGCATTTT.